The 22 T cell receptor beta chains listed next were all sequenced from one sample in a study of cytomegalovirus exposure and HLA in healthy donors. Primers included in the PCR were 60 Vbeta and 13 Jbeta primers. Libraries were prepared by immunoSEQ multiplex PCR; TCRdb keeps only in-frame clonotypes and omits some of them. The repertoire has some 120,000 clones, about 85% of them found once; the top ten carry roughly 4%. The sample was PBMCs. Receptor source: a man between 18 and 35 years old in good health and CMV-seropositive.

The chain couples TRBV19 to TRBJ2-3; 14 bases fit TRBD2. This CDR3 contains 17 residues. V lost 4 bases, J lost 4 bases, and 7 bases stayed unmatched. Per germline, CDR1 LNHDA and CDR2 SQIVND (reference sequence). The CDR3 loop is CASSSPTSGGAPDTQYF. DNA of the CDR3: TGTGCCAGTAGTAGCCCGACTAGCGGGGGGGCACCAGATACGCAGTATTTT.

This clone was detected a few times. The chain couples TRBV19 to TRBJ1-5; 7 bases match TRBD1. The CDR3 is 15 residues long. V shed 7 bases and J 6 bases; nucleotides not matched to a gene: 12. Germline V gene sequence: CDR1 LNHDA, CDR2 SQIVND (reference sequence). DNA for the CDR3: TGTGCCAGTACCTCGGGGACAGCGGCGACTCAGCCCCAGCATTTT. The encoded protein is CASTSGTAATQPQHF.

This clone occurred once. DNA for the CDR3: TGCGCCACCAAGGGCTATAGCGGGAGGAGCACAGATACGCAGTATTTT. The encoded protein is CATKGYSGRSTDTQYF. The V call is TRBV5-1, the J call TRBJ2-3, with 10 positions matching TRBD2. Germline V gives CDR1 SGHRS, CDR2 YFSETQ. V shed 9 bases and J 0 bases; nucleotides not matched to a gene: 10. This CDR3 is 16 amino acids long.

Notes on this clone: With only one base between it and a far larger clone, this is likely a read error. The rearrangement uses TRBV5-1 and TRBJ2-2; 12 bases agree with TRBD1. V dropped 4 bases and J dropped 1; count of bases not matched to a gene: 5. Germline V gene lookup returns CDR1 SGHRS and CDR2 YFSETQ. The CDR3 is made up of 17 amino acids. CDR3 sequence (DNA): TGCGCCAGCAGCCCCCGGGACAGGGGGCTGAACACCGGGGAGCTGTTTTTT. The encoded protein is CASSPRDRGLNTGELFF.

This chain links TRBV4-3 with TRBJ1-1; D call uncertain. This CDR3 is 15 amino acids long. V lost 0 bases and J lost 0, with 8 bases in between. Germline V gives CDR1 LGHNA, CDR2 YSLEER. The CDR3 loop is CASSQDVTLNTEAFF. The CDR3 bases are TGCGCCAGCAGCCAAGATGTGACTCTGAACACTGAAGCTTTCTTT.

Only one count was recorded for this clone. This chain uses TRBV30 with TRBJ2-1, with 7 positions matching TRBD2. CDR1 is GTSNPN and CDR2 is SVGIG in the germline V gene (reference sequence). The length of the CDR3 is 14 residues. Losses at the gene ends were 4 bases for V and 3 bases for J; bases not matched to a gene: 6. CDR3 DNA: TGTGCCTGGATAGCGGGTAGTCTCTACAATGAGCAGTTCTTC. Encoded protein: CAWIAGSLYNEQFF.

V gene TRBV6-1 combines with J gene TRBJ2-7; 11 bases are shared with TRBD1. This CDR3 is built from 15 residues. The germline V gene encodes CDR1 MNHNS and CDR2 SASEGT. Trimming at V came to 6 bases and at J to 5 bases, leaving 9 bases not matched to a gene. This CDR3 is CASSPLRTGGNEQYF. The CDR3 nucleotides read TGTGCCAGCAGCCCTCTTAGGACAGGGGGCAACGAGCAGTACTTC.

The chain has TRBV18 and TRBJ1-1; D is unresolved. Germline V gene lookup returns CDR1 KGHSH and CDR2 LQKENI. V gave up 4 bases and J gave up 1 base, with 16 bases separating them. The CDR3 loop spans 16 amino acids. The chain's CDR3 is CASSRLGLAPNTEAFF. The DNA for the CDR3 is TGTGCCAGCTCACGACTGGGCCTAGCACCGAACACTGAAGCTTTCTTT.

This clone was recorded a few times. In nucleotides, the CDR3 is TGTGCCTGTCGCCCCACCGGGAGAAATTCACCCCTCCACTTT. Its protein product is CACRPTGRNSPLHF. This rearrangement joins TRBV30 to TRBJ1-6; the D is unclear. There are 14 residues in the CDR3. V was pared by 6 bases and J by 7 bases, with 16 bases between. Germline lookup yields CDR1 GTSNPN and CDR2 SVGIG (reference sequence).

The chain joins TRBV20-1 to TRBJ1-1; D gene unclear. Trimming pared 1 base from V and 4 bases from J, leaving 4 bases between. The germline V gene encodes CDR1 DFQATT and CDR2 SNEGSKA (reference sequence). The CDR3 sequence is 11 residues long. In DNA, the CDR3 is TGCAGTGCTAGAGGGAGCACTGAAGCTTTCTTT. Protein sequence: CSARGSTEAFF.

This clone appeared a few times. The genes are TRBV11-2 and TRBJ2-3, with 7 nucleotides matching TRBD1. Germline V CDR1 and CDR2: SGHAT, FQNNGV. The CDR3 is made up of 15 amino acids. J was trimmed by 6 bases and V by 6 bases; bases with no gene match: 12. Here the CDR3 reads CASSFNRGLTDTQYF. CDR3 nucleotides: TGTGCCAGCAGTTTTAACAGGGGCTTGACGGATACGCAGTATTTT.

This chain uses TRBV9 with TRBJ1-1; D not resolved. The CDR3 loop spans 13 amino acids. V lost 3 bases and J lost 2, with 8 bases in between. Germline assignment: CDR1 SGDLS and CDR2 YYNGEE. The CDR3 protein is CASSATVNTEAFF. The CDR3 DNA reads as TGTGCCAGCAGCGCCACAGTAAACACTGAAGCTTTCTTT. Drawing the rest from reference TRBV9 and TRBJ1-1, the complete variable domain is DSGVTQTPKHLITATGQRVTLRCSPRSGDLSVYWYQQSLDQGLQFLIQYYNGEERAKGNILERFSAQQFPDLHSELNLSSLELGDSALYFCASSATVNTEAFFGQGTRLTVV.

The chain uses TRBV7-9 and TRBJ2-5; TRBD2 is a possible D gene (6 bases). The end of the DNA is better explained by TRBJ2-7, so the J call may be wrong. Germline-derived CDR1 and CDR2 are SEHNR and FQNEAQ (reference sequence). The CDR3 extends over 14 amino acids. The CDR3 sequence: CASSSSSARYEQYF. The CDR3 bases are TGTGCCAGCAGCTCCTCTAGCGCTCGCTACGAGCAGTACTTC.

Here the CDR3 DNA reads TGTGCTAGTGGTCCCACAGAGTACGAGCAGTACTTC. Its translation is CASGPTEYEQYF. V gene TRBV12-5 combines with J gene TRBJ2-7, with D uncertain. Germline loops: CDR1 LGHNT, CDR2 FRNRAP. Trimming removed 5 bases from V and 4 bases from J, with 9 bases in between. The CDR3 spans 12 residues.

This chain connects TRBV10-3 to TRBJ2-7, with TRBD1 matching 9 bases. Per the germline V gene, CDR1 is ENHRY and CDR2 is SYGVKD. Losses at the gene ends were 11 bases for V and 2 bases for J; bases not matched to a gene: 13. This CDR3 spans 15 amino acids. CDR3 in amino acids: CAVGERQGGTYEQYF. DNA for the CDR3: TGTGCCGTAGGAGAGAGACAGGGGGGGACCTACGAGCAGTACTTC.

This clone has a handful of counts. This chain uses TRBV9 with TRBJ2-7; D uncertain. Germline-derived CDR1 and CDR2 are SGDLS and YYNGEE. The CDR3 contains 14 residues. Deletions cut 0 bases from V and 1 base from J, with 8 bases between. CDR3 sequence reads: CASSVDGSSYEQYF. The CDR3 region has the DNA TGTGCCAGCAGCGTAGATGGCAGTTCCTACGAGCAGTACTTC.

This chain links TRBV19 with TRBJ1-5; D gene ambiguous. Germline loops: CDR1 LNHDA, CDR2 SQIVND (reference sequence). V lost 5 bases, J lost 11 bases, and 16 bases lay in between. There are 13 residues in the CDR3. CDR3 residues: CASSPDYSRSQHF. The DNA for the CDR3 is TGTGCCAGTAGTCCCGACTATTCCCGGTCCCAGCATTTT.

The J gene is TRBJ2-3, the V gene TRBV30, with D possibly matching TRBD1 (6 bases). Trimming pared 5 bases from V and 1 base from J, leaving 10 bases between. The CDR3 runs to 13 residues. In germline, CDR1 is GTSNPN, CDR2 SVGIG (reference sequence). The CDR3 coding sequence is TGTGCCTGGCAAAGGACAGGCACAGATACGCAGTATTTT. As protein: CAWQRTGTDTQYF.

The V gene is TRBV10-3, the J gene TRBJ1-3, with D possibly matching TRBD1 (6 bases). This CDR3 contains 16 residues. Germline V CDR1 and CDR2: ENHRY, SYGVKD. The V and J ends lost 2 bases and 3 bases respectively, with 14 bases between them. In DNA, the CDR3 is TGTGCCATCAGTGAGAACAGGGCTATGATTGGAAACACCATATATTTT. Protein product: CAISENRAMIGNTIYF.

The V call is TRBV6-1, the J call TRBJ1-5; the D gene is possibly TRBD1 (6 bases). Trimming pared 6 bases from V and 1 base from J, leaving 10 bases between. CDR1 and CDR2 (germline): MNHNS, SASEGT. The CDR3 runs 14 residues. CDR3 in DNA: TGTGCCAGCAGGATGACAGGAAGCAATCAGCCCCAGCATTTT. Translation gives CASRMTGSNQPQHF.

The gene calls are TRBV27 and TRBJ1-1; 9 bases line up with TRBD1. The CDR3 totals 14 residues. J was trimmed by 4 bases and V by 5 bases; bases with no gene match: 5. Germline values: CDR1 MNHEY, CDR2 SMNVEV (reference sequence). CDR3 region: CASSHRGQGTEAFF. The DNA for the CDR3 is TGTGCCAGCAGTCACAGGGGGCAGGGCACTGAAGCTTTCTTT.

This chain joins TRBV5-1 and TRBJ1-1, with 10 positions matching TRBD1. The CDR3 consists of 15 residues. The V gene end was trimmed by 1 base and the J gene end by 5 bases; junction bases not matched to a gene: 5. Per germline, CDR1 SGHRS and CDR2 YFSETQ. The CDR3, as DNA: TGCGCCAGCAGCTTGTCCCCGGACAGGGGGACTGAAGCTTTCTTT. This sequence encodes CASSLSPDRGTEAFF. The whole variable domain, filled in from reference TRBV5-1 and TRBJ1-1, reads KAGVTQTPRYLIKTRGQQVTLSCSPISGHRSVSWYQQTPGQGLQFLFEYFSETQRNKGNFPGRFSGRQFSNSRSEMNVSTLELGDSALYLCASSLSPDRGTEAFFGQGTRLTVV.